This T cell receptor beta chain was retrieved from a study of blood T cell repertoires in COVID-19. Turning to the study itself: Sites in the United States, Italy and Spain provided acute and convalescent COVID-19 samples. T cells, B-cell-depleted T cells, or PBMCs supplied cDNA or gDNA.

V gave up 4 bases and J gave up 0 bases, with 5 bases separating them. Germline-derived CDR1 and CDR2 are SQVTM and ANQGSEA. CDR3 length equals 12 residues. In the study's own analysis: Reference gene primers were amplified, and this amplification served to estimate nucleated cell counts. The method was immunoSEQ multiplex PCR; TCRdb's version includes in-frame clones alone and lacks a portion of them. V and J calls and clone size are given by that table; D and trimming were obtained from the DNA. The sample has under 400,000 clones, around 87% seen once. Cohort placement rested on clinical history that participants reported themselves.

The chain has TRBV29-1 and TRBJ2-3; D gene ambiguous. Sample: PBMCs or T cells enriched from blood (not recorded which). The sequence derives from a man in his forties in a cohort exposed to, infected with or recovered from COVID-19 (not recorded which). CDR3 DNA: TGCAGCGTTGTACAGAGCACAGATACGCAGTATTTT. Translating it yields CSVVQSTDTQYF.